These 15 T cell receptor beta chains were sequenced from one sample in a study of shared clonotypes between healthy human individuals. Using immunoSEQ multiplex PCR, the repertoire was profiled, and TCRdb retains in-frame clones only, with some absent. The sample lists approximately 700,000 clones, about 80% occurring once. The specimen sequenced was memory CD4+ T cells sorted from blood. Sample subset: CD45RA-negative fraction. The receptors were sampled from a woman aged 25 to 39 in good health.

The chain has TRBV6-7 and TRBJ2-1; 10 bases agree with TRBD1. TRBV6-7 is classed as an ORF, of uncertain function. After removal of 0 bases from V and 5 bases from J, the junction contained 7 bases not matched to a gene. The CDR3 contains 17 residues. The CDR3 sequence: CASSYSEPGTGDNEQFF. The CDR3, as DNA: TGTGCCAGCAGTTACTCAGAACCCGGGACAGGGGACAATGAGCAGTTCTTC.

The chain employs TRBV11-3 and TRBJ2-2, with D possibly matching TRBD2 (6 bases). Germline V gene sequence: CDR1 SGHNT, CDR2 YENEEA. The CDR3 is 15 residues long. Trimming removed 5 bases from V and 3 bases from J, with 13 bases in between. The CDR3 nucleotides read TGTGCCAGCAGCCCGAGACTAGGAGACACCGGGGAGCTGTTTTTT. Translation gives CASSPRLGDTGELFF.

J is TRBJ1-1 and V is TRBV5-1; D is unclear. The germline V gene has CDR1 SGHRS and CDR2 YFSETQ. The CDR3 is made up of 13 amino acids. The V end lost 2 bases, the J end lost 7 bases, and 12 bases lay between the germline ends. The CDR3 here is CASSFMWGNEAFF. The CDR3, as DNA: TGCGCCAGCAGCTTTATGTGGGGAAATGAAGCTTTCTTT.

This clone has just one count. The rearrangement uses TRBV4-1 and TRBJ2-1, with 8 bases aligning to TRBD1. After removal of 3 bases from V and 6 bases from J, the junction contained 13 bases not matched to a gene. Germline values: CDR1 MGHRA, CDR2 YSYEKL. The CDR3 consists of 17 residues. CDR3 sequence (DNA): TGCGCCAGCAGCCAGAGAGAACGGGACAGGAGATTCAATGAGCAGTTCTTC. Protein product: CASSQRERDRRFNEQFF.

The chain carries TRBV27 and TRBJ2-7, with 7 bases that match TRBD2. V trimming: 6 bases; J trimming: 4 bases; junction bases outside the gene matches: 12. The CDR3 is 15 residues long. Germline V gives CDR1 MNHEY, CDR2 SMNVEV (reference sequence). CDR3 residues: CASSRFLAETYEQYF. CDR3 nucleotides: TGTGCCAGCAGCCGCTTTCTAGCGGAGACTTACGAGCAGTACTTC.

This rearrangement joins TRBV9 to TRBJ2-7, with D perhaps being TRBD1 or TRBD2 (5 bases each). The CDR3 loop spans 14 amino acids. The V end lost 1 base, the J end lost 6 bases, and 14 bases lay between the germline ends. Germline V CDR1 and CDR2: SGDLS, YYNGEE. The CDR3 DNA reads as TGTGCCAGCAGCGTATCGTGGGGGACCCCCGAGCAGTACTTC. Translating gives CASSVSWGTPEQYF.

DNA for the CDR3: TGTGCCAGCAGCTTAGCTAGGCAGGGGTACAATGAGCAGTTCTTC. It codes for CASSLARQGYNEQFF. The V call is TRBV7-9, the J call TRBJ2-1, with TRBD1 as a possible D gene (6 bases). Germline V gene data show CDR1 as SEHNR and CDR2 as FQNEAQ (reference sequence). The CDR3 totals 15 residues. The ends were cut back, 0 bases at V and 4 bases at J, with 10 bases in the middle.

This clone was picked up a small number of times. The rearrangement joins TRBV6-6 to TRBJ1-2, with D possibly being TRBD1 (5 bases). Trimming removed 6 bases at V and 8 bases at J, with 10 bases between. The CDR3 is 11 amino acids. Per germline, CDR1 MNHNY and CDR2 SVGAGI (reference sequence). The CDR3 loop reads CASSQEGGYTF. The CDR3, as DNA: TGTGCCAGCAGCCAGGAGGGGGGCTACACCTTC.

The sample holds a few counts of this clone. The DNA of the CDR3 is TGTGCCAGCAGCTTAGGGGTAGGGGGCCACGAGCAGTACTTC. Its protein is CASSLGVGGHEQYF. The chain carries TRBV7-2 and TRBJ2-7, with TRBD1 identical over 7 bases. There are 14 residues in the CDR3. The germline CDR1 and CDR2 sequences are SGHTA and FQGNSA. V shed 1 base, J shed 5 bases, and the junction held 5 bases outside the gene matches. Looking up the rest from reference TRBV7-2 and TRBJ2-7 gives the full variable domain: GAGVSQSPSNKVTEKGKDVELRCDPISGHTALYWYRQSLGQGLEFLIYFQGNSAPDKSGLPSDRFSAERTGGSVSTLTIQRTQQEDSAVYLCASSLGVGGHEQYFGPGTRLTVT.

This clone was picked up a small number of times. CDR3 sequence reads: CAWSPGAGEGFF. CDR3 in DNA: TGTGCCTGGAGCCCCGGCGCGGGCGAGGGGTTCTTC. J is TRBJ2-1 and V is TRBV30; weak D call: TRBD2 (5 bases). Trimming removed 3 bases from V and 15 bases from J, with 18 bases in between. This CDR3 has 12 residues. Germline CDR1 and CDR2: GTSNPN and SVGIG (reference sequence).

As for this clone: Other DNA variants within this sample encode the same CDR3. V usage is TRBV28 and J usage is TRBJ2-4; 11 bases map to TRBD2. The CDR3 has 15 amino acids. J was trimmed by 3 bases and V by 6 bases; bases with no gene match: 4. Per the germline V gene, CDR1 is MDHEN and CDR2 is SYDVKM. The CDR3 DNA sequence: TGTGCCAGCAGCCCGGGGACTAGCGGCAAAAACATTCAGTACTTC. It codes for CASSPGTSGKNIQYF.

This clone has a handful of counts. The chain is built from TRBV19 and TRBJ1-5; D remains unclear. The CDR3 is made up of 16 amino acids. V was shortened by 3 bases and J by 4 bases, with 16 bases between the two germline ends. Germline CDR1 LNHDA, CDR2 SQIVND (reference sequence). CDR3: CASSISPLPSNQPQHF. The CDR3 DNA is TGTGCCAGTAGTATTAGTCCACTCCCATCAAATCAGCCCCAGCATTTT.

The chain uses TRBV5-1 and TRBJ2-5; 11 bases match TRBD2. Germline CDR1 reads SGHRS; CDR2 reads YFSETQ. This CDR3 is built from 15 residues. The V and J ends lost 4 bases and 2 bases, in that order; junction bases with no gene match: 4. The CDR3 bases are TGCGCCAGCAGCCCTAGCGGGAGGTGGCAAGAGACCCAGTACTTC. Its protein product is CASSPSGRWQETQYF.

In DNA, the CDR3 is TGTGCCAGCAGTAATGTAGCGGGAGGGCCTGTAGATACGCAGTATTTT. It codes for CASSNVAGGPVDTQYF. The J gene is TRBJ2-3, the V gene TRBV28, with 11 bases aligning to TRBD2. The CDR3 has 16 residues. Germline values: CDR1 MDHEN, CDR2 SYDVKM. V lost 5 bases, J lost 5 bases, and 9 bases stayed unmatched.

This rearrangement joins TRBV21-1 to TRBJ2-4. TRBV21-1 is a listed pseudogene. The CDR3 totals 13 residues. For the CDR3, the DNA is TGTGCCAGCAGTCCAGCCCGAGAAAACATTCAGTACTTC. It encodes CASSPARENIQYF.